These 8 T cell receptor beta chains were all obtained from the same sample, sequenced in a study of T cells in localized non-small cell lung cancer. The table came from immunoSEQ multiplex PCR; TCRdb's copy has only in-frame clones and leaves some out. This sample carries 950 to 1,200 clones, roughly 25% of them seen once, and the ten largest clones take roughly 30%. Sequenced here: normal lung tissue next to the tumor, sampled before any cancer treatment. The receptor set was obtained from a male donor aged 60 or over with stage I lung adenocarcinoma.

CDR3 residues: CATSRAGTGNEKLFF. Here the CDR3 DNA reads TGTGCCACCAGCAGAGCTGGGACAGGGAACGAAAAACTGTTTTTT. The chain carries TRBV15 and TRBJ1-4; 9 positions match TRBD1. Germline V gene lookup returns CDR1 LNHNV and CDR2 YYDKDF (reference sequence). V shed 1 base, J shed 8 bases, and the junction held 5 bases outside the gene matches. The CDR3 extends over 15 amino acids.

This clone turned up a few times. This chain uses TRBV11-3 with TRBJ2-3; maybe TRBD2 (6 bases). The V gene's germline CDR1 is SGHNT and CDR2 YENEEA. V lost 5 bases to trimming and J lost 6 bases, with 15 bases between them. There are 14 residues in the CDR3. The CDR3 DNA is TGTGCCAGCAGCCTTGGCGGGGCCGGGGATACGCAGTATTTT. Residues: CASSLGGAGDTQYF. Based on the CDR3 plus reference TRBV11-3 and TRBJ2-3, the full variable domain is EAGVVQSPRYKIIEKKQPVAFWCNPISGHNTLYWYLQNLGQGPELLIRYENEEAVDDSQLPKDRFSAERLKGVDSTLKIQPAELGDSAVYLCASSLGGAGDTQYFGPGTRLTVL.

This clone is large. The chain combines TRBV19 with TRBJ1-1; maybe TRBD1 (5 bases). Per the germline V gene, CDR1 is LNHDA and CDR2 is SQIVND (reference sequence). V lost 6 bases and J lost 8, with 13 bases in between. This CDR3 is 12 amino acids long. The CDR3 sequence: CASREGQTEAFF. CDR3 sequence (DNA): TGTGCCAGTAGGGAGGGGCAGACCGAAGCTTTCTTT.

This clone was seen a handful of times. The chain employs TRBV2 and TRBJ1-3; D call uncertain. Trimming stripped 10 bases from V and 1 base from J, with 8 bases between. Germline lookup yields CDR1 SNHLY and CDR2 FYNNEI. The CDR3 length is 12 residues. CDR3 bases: TGTGCCACCTCTGGATCTGGAAACACCATATATTTT. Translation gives CATSGSGNTIYF.

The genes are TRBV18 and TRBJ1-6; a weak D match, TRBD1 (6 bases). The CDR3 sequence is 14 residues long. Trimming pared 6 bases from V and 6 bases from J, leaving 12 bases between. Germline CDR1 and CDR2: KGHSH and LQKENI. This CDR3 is CASSEDSFNSPLHF. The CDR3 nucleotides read TGTGCCAGCTCCGAGGACAGTTTTAATTCACCCCTCCACTTT.

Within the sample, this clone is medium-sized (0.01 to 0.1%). The CDR3 is CASSFSGVSYNEQFF. The CDR3 nucleotides read TGTGCCAGCTCCTTTTCCGGGGTATCCTACAATGAGCAGTTCTTC. The V and J genes are TRBV9 and TRBJ2-1; D is possibly TRBD2 (5 bases). The germline gives CDR1 SGDLS, CDR2 YYNGEE. Trimming took 7 bases from V and 1 from J, leaving 15 bases between them. The CDR3 sequence is 15 residues long. The entire variable domain, with the rest obtained from reference TRBV9 and TRBJ2-1, is as follows: DSGVTQTPKHLITATGQRVTLRCSPRSGDLSVYWYQQSLDQGLQFLIQYYNGEERAKGNILERFSAQQFPDLHSELNLSSLELGDSALYFCASSFSGVSYNEQFFGPGTRLTVL.

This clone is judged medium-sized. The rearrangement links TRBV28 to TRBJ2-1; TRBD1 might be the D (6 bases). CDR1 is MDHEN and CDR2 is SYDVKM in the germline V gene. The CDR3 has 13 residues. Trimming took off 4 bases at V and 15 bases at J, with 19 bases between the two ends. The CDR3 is CASSSGMDSTWFF. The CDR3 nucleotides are TGTGCCAGCAGTTCTGGAATGGACAGTACATGGTTCTTC.

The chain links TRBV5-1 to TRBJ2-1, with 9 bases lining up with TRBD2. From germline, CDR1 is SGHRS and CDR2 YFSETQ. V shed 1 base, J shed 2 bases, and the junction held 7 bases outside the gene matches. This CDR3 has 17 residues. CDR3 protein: CASSLSLGGGAYNEQFF. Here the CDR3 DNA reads TGCGCCAGCAGCTTGTCCCTGGGCGGGGGGGCCTACAATGAGCAGTTCTTC.